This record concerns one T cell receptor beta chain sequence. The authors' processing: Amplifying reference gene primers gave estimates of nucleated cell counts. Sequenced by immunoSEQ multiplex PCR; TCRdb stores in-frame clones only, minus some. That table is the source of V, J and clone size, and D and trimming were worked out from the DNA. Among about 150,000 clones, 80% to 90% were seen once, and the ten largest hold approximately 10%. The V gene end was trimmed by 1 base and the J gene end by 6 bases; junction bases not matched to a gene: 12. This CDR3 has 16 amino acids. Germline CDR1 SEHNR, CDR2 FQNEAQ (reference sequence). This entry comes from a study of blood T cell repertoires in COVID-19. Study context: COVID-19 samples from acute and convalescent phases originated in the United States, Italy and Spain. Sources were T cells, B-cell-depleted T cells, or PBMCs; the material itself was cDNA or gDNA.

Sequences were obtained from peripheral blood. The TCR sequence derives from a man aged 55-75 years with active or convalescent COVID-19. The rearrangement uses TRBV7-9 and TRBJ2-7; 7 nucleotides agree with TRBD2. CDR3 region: CASSLVSGGGRTEQYF. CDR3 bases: TGTGCCAGCAGCTTAGTTTCGGGAGGTGGTAGGACCGAGCAGTACTTC.